This TCR beta chain was recorded in a study of blood T cell repertoires in COVID-19. In the original processing: Amplification with reference gene primers provided the estimates of nucleated cell counts. Generated by immunoSEQ multiplex PCR, the TCRdb table keeps only in-frame clones and is missing some. V and J calls and clone size are copied from that table; D and trimming were computed from the DNA. Here the sample spans about 240,000 clones, 75% to 90% being singletons. CDR1 SGHTA and CDR2 FQGTGA come from the germline V gene. The CDR3 is made up of 13 amino acids. V was shortened by 5 bases and J by 5 bases, with 10 bases between the two germline ends. Ages ranged from about 18 to 89 years, with residence in some 25 US areas.

The chain carries TRBV7-3 and TRBJ2-1; possibly TRBD1 for D (5 bases). The source material was PBMCs or T cells enriched from blood (not recorded which). The clonotype comes from a woman aged 35 to 49 with acute COVID-19. DNA of the CDR3: TGTGCCAGCAGCCTATCGACAGACAATGAGCAGTTCTTC. It specifies CASSLSTDNEQFF.